The rows below give T cell receptor beta chains drawn from one sample of a study of T cells after yellow fever vaccination. Each CDR3 protein is one row after TCRdb ran MiXCR on the 5' RACE reads. The table has 300,000 to 350,000 distinct CDR3 sequences, 3% to 4.5% seen once. Sequenced material: PBMCs, taken 5 days after the yellow fever booster vaccination. These receptors all stem from a man younger than 35 who received the YFV17D yellow fever vaccine. CDR3s include the opening cysteine and the closing phenylalanine or tryptophan. D genes are given only for firm matches. Where a row states a size, it is once, few, many or the class of an expanded clone; other rows omit it.

d_call	clone_size	v_call	j_call	cdr3_nt	cdr3_aa
TRBD2	NA	TRBV4-1	TRBJ2-7	TGCGCCAGCAGCCATAGCGGGGGGGCCTACGAGCAGTACTTC	CASSHSGGAYEQYF
NA	few	TRBV15	TRBJ1-2	TGTGCCACCAGCAGAGATTCAGGGGCCGGAGATAGGGGTGGCTACACCTTC	CATSRDSGAGDRGGYTF
NA	few	TRBV9	TRBJ2-1	TGTGCCAGCAGCGTACCGTCATCACAGGGAGTTGACTACAATGAGCAGTTCTTC	CASSVPSSQGVDYNEQFF
TRBD1	many	TRBV28	TRBJ1-3	TGTGCCAGCAGTCCGTCGGGGCAGGGGGCGAATATCGGAAACACCATATATTTT	CASSPSGQGANIGNTIYF
NA	NA	TRBV24-1	TRBJ1-6	TGTGCCACCAGTGATTTCGGCCGGGCTAATTCACCCCTCCACTTT	CATSDFGRANSPLHF
NA	NA	TRBV6-5	TRBJ1-6	TGTGCCAGCACTACTAATCGTGGGGGTGGGTCCTATAATTCACCCCTCCACTTT	CASTTNRGGGSYNSPLHF
NA	few	TRBV20-1	TRBJ1-4	TGCAGTGCTAGCCCCCCTGGGGGGTTTTGGGAAAAACTGTTTTTT	CSASPPGGFWEKLFF
NA	few	TRBV18	TRBJ2-2	TGTGCCAGCTCACAACAGGGACTCCTGAACACCGGGGAGCTGTTTTTT	CASSQQGLLNTGELFF
TRBD2	few	TRBV10-1	TRBJ2-1	TGCGCCAGCAGGAAGGGACTAGCGGGGGACAATGAGCAGTTCTTC	CASRKGLAGDNEQFF
NA	many	TRBV4-1	TRBJ2-6	TGCGCCAGCAGCCAAGCTGGGGCCAACGTCCTGACTTTC	CASSQAGANVLTF
NA	NA	TRBV4-1	TRBJ2-1	TGCGCCAGCAGCCAGGGGGCCAACTACAATGAGCAGTTCTTC	CASSQGANYNEQFF
NA	NA	TRBV7-8	TRBJ2-7	TGTGCCAGCCGCTGGGCAGGGTCGGAGGAGCAGTACTTC	CASRWAGSEEQYF
NA	NA	TRBV6-5	TRBJ2-7	TGTGCCAGCAGTTACTCGACACTAGCCTACGAGCAGTACTTC	CASSYSTLAYEQYF
TRBD1	few	TRBV27	TRBJ1-6	TGTGCCAGCAGAGGACAGGGGGGCGCCTATAATTCACCCCTCCACTTT	CASRGQGGAYNSPLHF
NA	few	TRBV5-6	TRBJ1-1	TGTGCCAGCAGCTTAGGCGGACTTGAAGCTTTCTTT	CASSLGGLEAFF
NA	many	TRBV7-9	TRBJ2-2	TGTGCCAGCAGCCTACTTCGCAGGGGCGCTTTGTACACCGGGGAGCTGTTTTTT	CASSLLRRGALYTGELFF
NA	NA	TRBV2	TRBJ1-2	TGTGCCAGCAGTGACCCAGGCTATGGCTACACCTTC	CASSDPGYGYTF
TRBD2	many	TRBV6-1	TRBJ2-5	TGTGCCAGCAGAGAGCTAGCGGGGTTGGAGACCCAGTACTTC	CASRELAGLETQYF
NA	few	TRBV3-1	TRBJ1-3	TGTGCCAGCAGCCAAGTGATGGTTTCTGGAAACACCATATATTTT	CASSQVMVSGNTIYF
TRBD1	NA	TRBV28	TRBJ1-1	TGTGCCAGCAGTTTTCCGAACAGGGGGAACACTGAAGCTTTCTTT	CASSFPNRGNTEAFF
NA	many	TRBV7-2	TRBJ2-3	TGTGCCAGCAGCTCCTCAGTTAGGGCAGATACGCAGTATTTT	CASSSSVRADTQYF
TRBD2	NA	TRBV4-3	TRBJ2-3	TGCGCCAGCAGCCAAGAGGCTTCTGGTCTAGCGGGGGTCCCCCACCGAGCAGATACGCAGTATTTT	CASSQEASGLAGVPHRADTQYF
NA	many	TRBV7-2	TRBJ2-1	TGTGCCAGCAGACTGCGTATCGGGACTTCACCCCATGAGCAGTTCTTC	CASRLRIGTSPHEQFF
TRBD1	few	TRBV30	TRBJ2-7	TGTGCCTGGAGTGCCGGACAGGGTACCTACGAGCAGTACTTC	CAWSAGQGTYEQYF
NA	many	TRBV20-1	TRBJ1-1	TGCAGTGCTCAGGGAGAATGGATGTACACTGAAGCTTTCTTT	CSAQGEWMYTEAFF
TRBD2	many	TRBV5-1	TRBJ2-3	TGCGCCAGCAGCTCCGGGACTAGCGGGGAATTCACAGATACGCAGTATTTT	CASSSGTSGEFTDTQYF
NA	few	TRBV7-9	TRBJ2-3	TGTGCCAGCAGCTTAGGAAGCCAAACCACGGATACGCAGTATTTT	CASSLGSQTTDTQYF
TRBD2	NA	TRBV4-1	TRBJ2-1	TGCGCCAGCAGCCAAGACCCCGGACTAGCGGGTAACAATGAGCAGTTCTTC	CASSQDPGLAGNNEQFF
NA	few	TRBV7-2	TRBJ2-3	TGTGCCAGCAGCTCTGGACTGGAAAACGTCGATACGCAGTATTTT	CASSSGLENVDTQYF
NA	few	TRBV4-3	TRBJ2-4	TGCGCCAGCAGTCCAGGGGTCCTGGGGGAAAAAAACATTCAGTACTTC	CASSPGVLGEKNIQYF
NA	many	TRBV11-2	TRBJ2-1	TGTGCCAGCAGCTTGGGAGCTGACAACGGGCAGTTCTTC	CASSLGADNGQFF
NA	many	TRBV7-8	TRBJ1-3	TGTGCCAGCAGCCCCCCCCGGGCAGCTGGAAACACCATATATTTT	CASSPPRAAGNTIYF
NA	few	TRBV12-3/TRBV12-4	TRBJ2-3	TGTGCCAGCAAGGCCGGGAGAGATACGCAGTATTTT	CASKAGRDTQYF
NA	many	TRBV5-1	TRBJ2-3	TGCGCCAGCAGCTTAGGCGGGGTCACAGATACGCAGTATTTT	CASSLGGVTDTQYF
NA	NA	TRBV12-5	TRBJ1-5	TGTGCTAGTGGTTTGGCCGGGAGGCAGCCCCAGCATTTT	CASGLAGRQPQHF
NA	few	TRBV15	TRBJ2-5	TGTGCCACCAGCAAAGGGAGGCGCGAGACCCAGTACTTC	CATSKGRRETQYF
TRBD1	NA	TRBV7-3	TRBJ1-1	TGTGCCAGCAGCCCGGACAGGGGCGACACTGAAGCTTTCTTT	CASSPDRGDTEAFF
NA	many	TRBV7-6	TRBJ2-3	TGTGCCAGCAGCCCGCCCCGGAGACCGCGGAGCACAGATACGCAGTATTTT	CASSPPRRPRSTDTQYF
NA	few	TRBV5-1	TRBJ2-7	TGCGCCAGCAGCTTGGTCAACAGGGACTCGGACGAGCAGTACTTC	CASSLVNRDSDEQYF
NA	few	TRBV5-4	TRBJ1-1	TGTGCCAGCAGCCGCGTTGGAGGGGGTGGTGAAGCTTTCTTT	CASSRVGGGGEAFF
NA	few	TRBV5-4	TRBJ2-7	TGTGCCAGCAGCTGGCCGGAGGCAGGATACGAGCAGTACTTC	CASSWPEAGYEQYF
NA	NA	TRBV12-3/TRBV12-4	TRBJ1-2	TGTGCCAGCAGTTTATTGAGGGTTCACGGCTACACCTTC	CASSLLRVHGYTF
TRBD2	many	TRBV20-1	TRBJ2-3	TGCAGTGCTAGTGGGACTAGCGGGGATACGCAGTATTTT	CSASGTSGDTQYF
NA	NA	TRBV29-1	TRBJ2-3	TGCAGCGTGGGAGGGGGAGATACGCAGTATTTT	CSVGGGDTQYF
TRBD1	many	TRBV6-5	TRBJ2-3	TGTGCCAGCAGCCAGGGACAGGGGAGGGCAGATACGCAGTATTTT	CASSQGQGRADTQYF
NA	few	TRBV29-1	TRBJ2-5	TGCAGCGTTGTAGGCAGGGGCCCCCAAGAGACCCAGTACTTC	CSVVGRGPQETQYF
TRBD1	many	TRBV7-8	TRBJ2-1	TGTGCCAGCAGCTGGACAGGGGGGTACAATGAGCAGTTCTTC	CASSWTGGYNEQFF
NA	few	TRBV15	TRBJ1-4	TGTGCCACCAGCAGGGACCGCACTAATGAAAAACTGTTTTTT	CATSRDRTNEKLFF
TRBD2	few	TRBV19	TRBJ2-5	TGTGCCAGTAGTTTGTCTTTCCAGCGGGGTGGGGCAGAGACCCAGTACTTC	CASSLSFQRGGAETQYF
NA	many	TRBV6-2/TRBV6-3	TRBJ1-1	TGTGCCAGCAGGAGACAGGAGAACACTGAAGCTTTCTTT	CASRRQENTEAFF
TRBD1	few	TRBV2	TRBJ2-5	TGTGCCAGCAACAGGGGGCGAGGGGAGACCCAGTACTTC	CASNRGRGETQYF
NA	NA	TRBV4-1	TRBJ2-7	TGCGCCAGCAGCTTTCAGGCCGCCAACCCTTACGAGCAGTACTTC	CASSFQAANPYEQYF
NA	few	TRBV5-1	TRBJ1-1	TGCGCCAGCAGCTTGCGCAGGGCGAACACTGAAGCTTTCTTT	CASSLRRANTEAFF
NA	many	TRBV11-2	TRBJ2-2	TGTGCCAGCAGCCTTAGACTGGACAACACCGGGGAGCTGTTTTTT	CASSLRLDNTGELFF
TRBD1	many	TRBV5-1	TRBJ2-5	TGCGCCAGCAGCTTGAGGGACAGGGGGCGGCAGACCCAGTACTTC	CASSLRDRGRQTQYF
NA	few	TRBV5-4	TRBJ1-1	TGTGCCAGCAGCTTGGACAGGACGGTGAACACTGAAGCTTTCTTT	CASSLDRTVNTEAFF
TRBD1	NA	TRBV4-1	TRBJ2-7	TGCGCCAGCAGCCGTACGTCGGGACAGAGCTCCTACGAGCAGTACTTC	CASSRTSGQSSYEQYF